One sample yielded the 29 T cell receptor beta chains listed below, sequenced in a study of cytotoxic CD8 clonotypes in ibrutinib-treated CLL. Produced via immunoSEQ multiplex PCR; TCRdb's table is partial and in-frame only. The table lists around 140,000 clones, 76% of them singletons. The sample in question was PBMCs, obtained after 24 months of ibrutinib treatment. These receptors were obtained from a human donor with chronic lymphocytic leukemia.

This chain connects TRBV5-1 to TRBJ2-7; TRBD2 might be the D (6 bases). The CDR3 loop spans 14 amino acids. CDR1 is SGHRS, CDR2 YFSETQ, per germline. V gave up 1 base and J gave up 2 bases, with 10 bases separating them. CDR3 protein: CASSLPGEAYEQYF. The CDR3 DNA is TGCGCCAGCAGCTTGCCGGGGGAGGCCTACGAGCAGTACTTC.

This chain connects TRBV2 to TRBJ2-3, with D unclear. With 8 bases removed from V and 4 bases from J, the gap between germline ends came to 19 bases. The CDR3 has 15 residues. The germline V gene has CDR1 SNHLY and CDR2 FYNNEI. Here the CDR3 DNA reads TGTGCCAGCCTCCGGGCCCAAATCGTCGCAGATACGCAGTATTTT. It codes for CASLRAQIVADTQYF.

J is TRBJ1-5 and V is TRBV2; 8 bases fit TRBD1. V dropped 3 bases and J dropped 4; count of bases not matched to a gene: 11. The germline V gene encodes CDR1 SNHLY and CDR2 FYNNEI. CDR3 size: 17 residues. CDR3 in amino acids: CASSEGGGQGLNQPQHF. CDR3 nucleotides: TGTGCCAGCAGTGAGGGGGGTGGACAGGGCTTAAATCAGCCCCAGCATTTT.

The rearrangement joins TRBV4-2 to TRBJ2-2, with 7 bases lining up with TRBD2. Germline V gene sequence: CDR1 LGHNA, CDR2 YNFKEQ. Trimming took 0 bases from V and 0 from J; bases not matched to a gene: 4. The CDR3 is made up of 17 amino acids. The CDR3 loop reads CASSQELAGANTGELFF. CDR3 nucleotide sequence: TGTGCCAGCAGCCAAGAGCTTGCGGGGGCGAACACCGGGGAGCTGTTTTTT.

The genes are TRBV7-6 and TRBJ1-4; 7 nucleotides match TRBD1. The CDR3 runs to 12 residues. Losses at the gene ends were 5 bases for V and 12 bases for J; bases not matched to a gene: 6. Germline loops: CDR1 SGHVS, CDR2 FNYEAQ. The CDR3 sequence: CASSPRGGELFF. The CDR3 bases are TGTGCCAGCAGCCCCAGGGGGGGGGAACTGTTTTTT.

This clone was seen once. The rearrangement joins TRBV28 to TRBJ1-4, with D perhaps TRBD1 (6 bases). Trimming left V 2 bases short and J 8 bases short, with 12 bases between. The germline V gene has CDR1 MDHEN and CDR2 SYDVKM. The CDR3 spans 14 residues. CDR3 loop: CASSLGQGPEKLFF. The CDR3 bases are TGTGCCAGCAGTTTAGGGCAGGGGCCCGAAAAACTGTTTTTT.

The rearrangement joins TRBV4-2 to TRBJ1-4; possibly TRBD1 for D (6 bases). The V and J ends lost 0 bases and 7 bases respectively, with 15 bases between them. Germline V CDR1 and CDR2: LGHNA, YNFKEQ. The CDR3 is 16 residues long. Written as DNA, the CDR3 is TGTGCCAGCAGCCAAGATGGGGCGCTGGGGGCTGAAAAACTGTTTTTT. As protein: CASSQDGALGAEKLFF.

The V and J genes are TRBV28 and TRBJ2-1; D call uncertain. The germline V and J ends were trimmed by 6 bases and 1 base, with 4 bases remaining between them. The CDR3 loop spans 12 amino acids. Germline V gene data show CDR1 as MDHEN and CDR2 as SYDVKM. CDR3 DNA: TGTGCCAGCAGGGTGTCCTACAATGAGCAGTTCTTC. It yields the protein CASRVSYNEQFF.

The V call is TRBV9, the J call TRBJ2-6; the match to TRBD2 covers 7 bases. The CDR3 consists of 15 residues. Germline V gene sequence: CDR1 SGDLS, CDR2 YYNGEE. V trimming: 6 bases; J trimming: 4 bases; junction bases outside the gene matches: 7. The CDR3 nucleotides are TGTGCCAGCAACCCCGGGGGGTCCGGGGCCAACGTCCTGACTTTC. It encodes CASNPGGSGANVLTF.

This clone was picked up a small number of times. The V gene is TRBV4-3, the J gene TRBJ1-4; D possibly corresponds to TRBD1 (5 bases). Germline CDR1 LGHNA, CDR2 YSLEER. V lost 0 bases and J lost 7, with 12 bases in between. CDR3 size: 15 residues. CDR3 nucleotide sequence: TGCGCCAGCAGCCAAGATTGGAGGGGCGGTGAAAAACTGTTTTTT. Its translation: CASSQDWRGGEKLFF.

The chain has TRBV30 and TRBJ2-3; the match to TRBD2 covers 15 bases. Germline CDR1 reads GTSNPN; CDR2 reads SVGIG (reference sequence). With V trimmed by 0 bases and J by 7 bases, 8 bases remained unmatched. The CDR3 runs 17 residues. CDR3 protein: CAWSVTRTSGGGYTQYF. DNA of the CDR3: TGTGCCTGGAGTGTAACCCGGACTAGCGGGGGGGGATATACGCAGTATTTT.

This chain connects TRBV5-1 to TRBJ2-4; 7 bases agree with TRBD1. Germline values: CDR1 SGHRS, CDR2 YFSETQ. Trimming at V came to 0 bases and at J to 8 bases, leaving 8 bases not matched to a gene. The CDR3 length is 15 residues. CDR3 sequence (DNA): TGCGCCAGCAGCTTGGGGGACAGCCCCGGGGACATTCAGTACTTC. Protein sequence: CASSLGDSPGDIQYF.

The chain couples TRBV10-3 to TRBJ2-7; D unclear. The CDR3 covers 13 residues. Looked up from germline, CDR1 is ENHRY and CDR2 is SYGVKD. The V and J ends lost 10 bases and 0 bases respectively, with 13 bases between them. CDR3 loop: CATTPQSSYEQYF. In DNA, the CDR3 is TGTGCCACCACCCCACAAAGCTCCTACGAGCAGTACTTC.

This clone showed up just a few times. The gene calls are TRBV5-1 and TRBJ1-4, with a weak D call TRBD1 (5 bases). The germline CDR1 and CDR2 sequences are SGHRS and YFSETQ. V was clipped by 4 bases and J by 7 bases, with 17 bases between them. The CDR3 consists of 15 residues. As DNA, the CDR3 is TGCGCCAGCAGCCCCGATGGGGGGGTAGGTGAAAAACTGTTTTTT. Residues: CASSPDGGVGEKLFF.

This chain connects TRBV6-5 to TRBJ1-2; D call uncertain. Germline V gene sequence: CDR1 MNHEY, CDR2 SVGAGI. The germline V and J ends were trimmed by 6 bases and 6 bases, with 14 bases remaining between them. There are 13 residues in the CDR3. The DNA of the CDR3 is TGTGCCAGCAGCCGATGGCGGTTGGATGGCTACACCTTC. Translating gives CASSRWRLDGYTF.

The V gene is TRBV7-3, the J gene TRBJ1-2; D unclear. Trimming removed 5 bases at V and 4 bases at J, with 17 bases between. Germline CDR1 is SGHTA and CDR2 is FQGTGA. This CDR3 spans 15 amino acids. Here the CDR3 DNA reads TGTGCCAGCAGCCCCTGGACCGGAATAGCCTATGGCTACACCTTC. Residues: CASSPWTGIAYGYTF.

The genes are TRBV15 and TRBJ2-5; 11 nucleotides line up with TRBD1. Germline-derived CDR1 and CDR2 are LNHNV and YYDKDF (reference sequence). J lost 4 bases, V lost 5 bases, and 6 bases had no gene match. This CDR3 contains 15 residues. The CDR3 region is CATSGPDRGRETQYF. In nucleotides, the CDR3 is TGTGCCACCAGCGGGCCGGACAGGGGGCGAGAGACCCAGTACTTC.

The V and J genes are TRBV19 and TRBJ1-1; weak D call: TRBD1 (6 bases). There are 14 residues in the CDR3. Trimming took 5 bases from V and 5 from J, leaving 15 bases between them. Germline V gene sequence: CDR1 LNHDA, CDR2 SQIVND (reference sequence). The CDR3, as DNA: TGTGCCAGTAGTGCAACAGGGCGAGGAACTGAAGCTTTCTTT. It codes for CASSATGRGTEAFF.

The genes are TRBV18 and TRBJ2-1; D uncertain. CDR1 and CDR2 (germline): KGHSH, LQKENI. CDR3 length: 16 amino acids. V shed 3 bases and J shed 8 bases, with 20 bases lying between them. The CDR3 here is CASSPSLSVGNDEQFF. As DNA, the CDR3 is TGTGCCAGCTCACCGTCGTTGTCCGTAGGGAACGATGAGCAGTTCTTC.

This clone has just a few counts. Within the sample, other DNA sequences also encode this same CDR3. This rearrangement joins TRBV28 to TRBJ2-3, with TRBD2 identical over 7 bases. The CDR3 is 14 residues long. The V and J ends lost 3 bases and 3 bases, in that order; junction bases with no gene match: 3. Germline V gives CDR1 MDHEN, CDR2 SYDVKM. This chain's CDR3 is CASSFLAGTDTQYF. CDR3 bases: TGTGCCAGCAGTTTCTTAGCGGGTACAGATACGCAGTATTTT.

In DNA, the CDR3 is TGTGCCAGCAGCCAACCCGACCAGGGTTATCCGTTCTTC. Amino acids: CASSQPDQGYPFF. The genes are TRBV21-1 and TRBJ2-1; the table's TRBD1 call for D was not verified on the DNA. TRBV21-1 constitutes a pseudogene. There are 13 residues in the CDR3.

The chain carries TRBV21-1 and TRBJ2-5; no check of the table's D call, TRBD2, against the DNA was made. TRBV21-1 is noted as a pseudogene. This CDR3 is built from 16 residues. The chain's CDR3 is CASSNSRGTYQETQYF. For the CDR3, the DNA is TGTGCCAGCAGCAATTCGCGGGGGACGTACCAAGAGACCCAGTACTTC.

This chain joins TRBV28 and TRBJ1-1; the D gene is possibly TRBD1 (5 bases). CDR3 size: 14 residues. Trimming removed 2 bases from V and 5 bases from J, with 12 bases in between. Germline CDR1 and CDR2: MDHEN and SYDVKM. Here the CDR3 DNA reads TGTGCCAGCAGTTTAGTGGGGCGGTGGACTGAAGCTTTCTTT. Translated, it gives CASSLVGRWTEAFF.

With respect to this clone: Other DNA sequences in the sample encode the same CDR3. The rearrangement uses TRBV6-5 and TRBJ1-1, with a tentative D call TRBD1 (5 bases). V was shortened by 6 bases and J by 4 bases, with 12 bases between the two germline ends. CDR1 and CDR2 (germline): MNHEY, SVGAGI. The CDR3 totals 13 residues. Written as DNA, the CDR3 is TGTGCCAGCAGCTTTTCGGGGGGCACTGAAGCTTTCTTT. Residues: CASSFSGGTEAFF.

This rearrangement joins TRBV2 to TRBJ1-1; D perhaps matches TRBD1 (5 bases). Trimming removed 4 bases at V and 4 bases at J, with 13 bases between. CDR3 length equals 14 residues. Per germline, CDR1 SNHLY and CDR2 FYNNEI. The CDR3 is CASSAQGQATEAFF. Written as DNA, the CDR3 is TGTGCCAGCAGTGCCCAGGGCCAAGCCACTGAAGCTTTCTTT.

This clone was seen a few times. V gene TRBV5-5 combines with J gene TRBJ1-3; no reliable D call. This CDR3 spans 15 amino acids. The germline gives CDR1 SGHKS, CDR2 YYEKEE (reference sequence). V dropped 0 bases and J dropped 4 bases, with 11 bases sitting between them. The CDR3 coding sequence is TGTGCCAGCAGCTTGGACCCGCCAGCCGGAAACACCATATATTTT. This translates into CASSLDPPAGNTIYF.

The table lists this clone with a few counts. The gene calls are TRBV28 and TRBJ2-3; TRBD2 matches at 11 bases. The length of the CDR3 is 15 residues. The ends lost 3 bases at V and 3 bases at J; junction bases unmatched: 2. Germline assignment: CDR1 MDHEN and CDR2 SYDVKM. The DNA of the CDR3 is TGTGCCAGCAGTTTTAGCGGGAGGGAAACAGATACGCAGTATTTT. Its protein product is CASSFSGRETDTQYF.

This chain joins TRBV15 and TRBJ2-6, with D perhaps TRBD1 (6 bases). The CDR3 sequence is 15 residues long. The V end was cut by 5 bases, the J end by 0 bases, with 8 bases between. Germline CDR1 LNHNV, CDR2 YYDKDF (reference sequence). CDR3 sequence: CATSATGSGANVLTF. Written as DNA, the CDR3 is TGTGCCACCAGCGCGACAGGCTCTGGGGCCAACGTCCTGACTTTC.

V is TRBV5-5 and J is TRBJ2-1; TRBD2 matches at 12 bases. Looked up from germline, CDR1 is SGHKS and CDR2 is YYEKEE (reference sequence). V lost 0 bases and J lost 12; bases outside the gene matches: 13. The CDR3 loop spans 17 amino acids. CDR3 loop: CASSLVGRLAGGPRQFF. CDR3 nucleotide sequence: TGTGCCAGCAGCTTGGTTGGTCGGCTAGCGGGGGGGCCCAGGCAGTTCTTC.